These 22 T cell receptor beta chains were all obtained from the same sample, sequenced in a study of T cell clonality in common variable immunodeficiency. The repertoire was sequenced with immunoSEQ multiplex PCR; TCRdb's copy has only in-frame clones and lacks some. Sampling found about 60,000 clones, none seen once. The sample comprised peripheral blood mononuclear cells. These receptor sequences come from a person aged 18 to 75 in good health.

This clone was seen many times. The read gets to within 3 residues of the CDR3 end, and the germline J gene fills in the rest. This chain links TRBV20-1 with TRBJ1-1, with a weak D call TRBD1 (5 bases). Germline lookup yields CDR1 DFQATT and CDR2 SNEGSKA (reference sequence). Between the trimmed V and J ends, which lost 2 bases and 4 bases, there was a span of 5 bases. CDR3 length: 11 amino acids. The sequenced part of the CDR3 DNA is TGCAGTGCTAGACAGGGCACTGAA. Translated: CSARQGTE. The CDR3 reads in full as CSARQGTEAFF.

The table lists this clone with many counts. Read data end 3 residues before the CDR3 end; the end is taken from the germline J gene. The genes are TRBV5-1 and TRBJ2-1; possibly TRBD2 for D (6 bases). V lost 7 bases to trimming and J lost 0 bases, with 14 bases between them. Germline values: CDR1 SGHRS, CDR2 YFSETQ. This CDR3 spans 15 amino acids. The CDR3 region is CASGVLADSYNEQFF. CDR3 DNA (partial): TGCGCCAGCGGCGTTTTAGCGGACTCCTACAATGAG. Drawing the rest from reference TRBV5-1 and TRBJ2-1, the complete variable domain is KAGVTQTPRYLIKTRGQQVTLSCSPISGHRSVSWYQQTPGQGLQFLFEYFSETQRNKGNFPGRFSGRQFSNSRSEMNVSTLELGDSALYLCASGVLADSYNEQFFGPGTRLTVL.

This clone was counted at least ten times. The observed sequence ends 3 residues before the CDR3 terminus, with the missing tail filled in from the germline J gene. The chain joins TRBV6-1 to TRBJ2-1, with D possibly matching TRBD1 (5 bases). Trimming removed 1 base from V and 3 bases from J, with 13 bases in between. The germline gives CDR1 MNHNS, CDR2 SASEGT. This CDR3 is built from 16 residues. Incomplete CDR3 DNA: TGTGCCAGCAGTGAAGTCGGTCAGGGAATCTACAATGAG. Residues: CASSEVGQGIYNE. The CDR3 in its entirety is CASSEVGQGIYNEQFF.

This clone was observed at least ten times. The read terminates 3 residues ahead of where the CDR3 ends, so the germline J gene completes it. The rearrangement uses TRBV5-1 and TRBJ2-7, with D tentatively TRBD1 (6 bases). The germline V gene encodes CDR1 SGHRS and CDR2 YFSETQ. The CDR3 covers 16 residues. V lost 1 base and J 3 bases, leaving 17 bases between the germline ends. The CDR3 loop reads CASSLQHGQLSYEQYF. The DNA read from the CDR3 is TGCGCCAGCAGCTTGCAACACGGACAGCTTAGCTACGAG.

There are many counts of this clone. The CDR3 end falls 3 residues outside the read, so it is completed with the germline J gene. The gene calls are TRBV6-2 or TRBV6-3 and TRBJ2-1, with D possibly TRBD1 on 6 matching bases. Germline V gives CDR1 MNHEY, CDR2 SVGEGT. The ends were cut back, 2 bases at V and 9 bases at J, with 11 bases in the middle. This CDR3 spans 13 amino acids. The part of the CDR3 DNA that was read is TGTGCCAGCAGTTACCCCTGGGACACTGAG. Amino acids: CASSYPWDTE. The entire CDR3 protein reads CASSYPWDTEQFF.

This clone was recorded at least ten times. Read sequence stops 3 residues before the CDR3 end, and the germline J gene provides the missing end. V is TRBV12-3 or TRBV12-4 and J is TRBJ1-2, with a tentative D call TRBD1 (5 bases). The V and J ends lost 3 bases and 1 base respectively, with 12 bases between them. This CDR3 has 15 amino acids. CDR3 region: CASSLTESFNYGYTF. Incomplete CDR3 DNA: TGTGCCAGCAGTTTGACAGAATCCTTTAACTATGGC.

The sample holds many counts of this clone. The read ends 3 residues shy of where the CDR3 ends; the end is completed using the germline J gene. V usage is TRBV5-1 and J usage is TRBJ2-7; D remains unclear. V dropped 3 bases and J dropped 1 base, with 8 bases sitting between them. The CDR3 spans 13 residues. CDR1 and CDR2 from the germline V gene are SGHRS and YFSETQ. CDR3 DNA, as far as it was read: TGCGCCAGCAGCTCAGGTCTTTCCTACGAG. It translates to CASSSGLSYE. Given in full, the CDR3 is CASSSGLSYEQYF.

The sample holds many counts of this clone. The CDR3 end falls 3 residues outside the read, so it is completed with the germline J gene. The chain carries TRBV20-1 and TRBJ2-1; the D gene is possibly TRBD2 (6 bases). Looked up from germline, CDR1 is DFQATT and CDR2 is SNEGSKA (reference sequence). V dropped 3 bases and J dropped 8 bases, with 23 bases sitting between them. CDR3 length: 16 residues. CDR3 region: CSARGVGGVFRDEQFF. The part of the CDR3 DNA that was read is TGCAGTGCTAGGGGGGTGGGGGGAGTTTTTAGGGATGAG.

This clone was picked up many times. The CDR3 end lies 3 residues beyond the end of the read and is filled in from the germline J gene. The chain is built from TRBV9 and TRBJ2-1; 7 bases are a match to TRBD1. The CDR3 spans 15 residues. Per the germline V gene, CDR1 is SGDLS and CDR2 is YYNGEE. J was trimmed by 0 bases and V by 3 bases; bases with no gene match: 3. CDR3 sequence: CASSARDSSYNEQFF. The sequenced part of the CDR3 DNA is TGTGCCAGCAGCGCAAGGGACAGCTCCTACAATGAG.

In this sample, this clone turned up many times. The read finishes 3 residues shy of the CDR3 end, and the germline J gene is used to complete it. The chain combines TRBV19 with TRBJ2-4; a weak D match, TRBD1 (6 bases). Germline-derived CDR1 and CDR2 are LNHDA and SQIVND (reference sequence). V shed 5 bases and J shed 3 bases, with 11 bases lying between them. The CDR3 sequence is 14 residues long. The CDR3: CASSSAGVKNIQYF. The covered CDR3 bases are TGTGCCAGTAGTTCGGCAGGGGTCAAAAACATT.

This clone was counted a few times. The CDR3 goes on 3 residues after the read ends, and that part is filled in from the germline J gene. V is TRBV7-6 and J is TRBJ2-2; 9 bases fit TRBD2. Trimming took 3 bases from V and 6 from J; bases not matched to a gene: 11. Germline CDR1 reads SGHVS; CDR2 reads FNYEAQ. The CDR3 has 17 amino acids. The chain's CDR3 is CASSFLAGEVGPGELFF. The CDR3 bases that were read are TGTGCCAGCAGCTTTTTAGCGGGAGAGGTTGGGCCCGGGGAG.

This clone was observed a handful of times. The CDR3 goes on 3 residues after the read ends, and that part is filled in from the germline J gene. The chain is built from TRBV19 and TRBJ1-1; TRBD1 is a possible D gene (6 bases). Trimming took 6 bases from V and 3 from J, leaving 14 bases between them. CDR1 is LNHDA and CDR2 is SQIVND in the germline V gene (reference sequence). The CDR3 extends over 14 amino acids. CDR3 DNA, as far as it was read: TGTGCCAGTAGCCAAACAGGGTTGCACACTGAA. As protein: CASSQTGLHTE. The whole CDR3 reads CASSQTGLHTEAFF.

Ten or more counts support this clone. The read falls 3 residues short of the CDR3 end, and the missing part is taken from the germline J gene. J is TRBJ1-2 and V is TRBV5-6; 10 bases align to TRBD1. This CDR3 spans 12 amino acids. Looked up from germline, CDR1 is SGHDT and CDR2 is YYEEEE. CDR3 amino acids: CASIGTGDGYTF. CDR3 DNA, as far as it was read: TGTGCCAGCATAGGGACAGGGGACGGC.

This clone was recorded many times. The DNA ends 3 residues before the CDR3 does, and the rest of the CDR3 is filled in from the germline J gene. The chain carries TRBV20-1 and TRBJ1-1; D possibly corresponds to TRBD1 (5 bases). The CDR3 is made up of 15 amino acids. Germline CDR1 and CDR2: DFQATT and SNEGSKA (reference sequence). V was trimmed by 0 bases and J by 3 bases, leaving 14 bases between them. The CDR3 loop is CSARDRRGSDTEAFF. The sequenced part of the CDR3 DNA is TGCAGTGCTAGAGATCGTAGGGGATCGGACACTGAA.

In its sample, this clone was seen many times. The read gets to within 3 residues of the CDR3 end, and the germline J gene fills in the rest. The chain has TRBV28 and TRBJ2-1; TRBD2 aligns across 9 bases. Per germline, CDR1 MDHEN and CDR2 SYDVKM. The V gene end was trimmed by 7 bases and the J gene end by 5 bases; junction bases not matched to a gene: 15. This CDR3 is built from 17 residues. Incomplete CDR3 DNA: TGTGCCAGCACCCTGATCCAAGGACTAGCGCAGAACAATGAG. Its protein product is CASTLIQGLAQNNE. The complete CDR3 protein is CASTLIQGLAQNNEQFF.

In its sample, this clone was seen many times. The observed sequence ends 3 residues before the CDR3 terminus, with the missing tail filled in from the germline J gene. This chain joins TRBV29-1 and TRBJ2-5; 10 bases agree with TRBD1. Germline CDR1 and CDR2: SQVTM and ANQGSEA. V dropped 7 bases and J dropped 5; count of bases not matched to a gene: 7. This CDR3 comprises 13 residues. The sequenced part of the CDR3 DNA is TGCAGCGGGTGGACAGGGGGAGGGGAGACC. It translates to CSGWTGGGET. The entire CDR3 reads CSGWTGGGETQYF.

This clone was found many times. The CDR3 end is not reached by the read, which stops 3 residues before it; the germline J gene fills it in. This rearrangement joins TRBV28 to TRBJ2-1, with 9 bases aligning to TRBD1. CDR1 MDHEN and CDR2 SYDVKM come from the germline V gene. The junction had 5 bases not matched to a gene; V was cut back by 3 bases and J by 5 bases. CDR3 length: 15 residues. Here the CDR3 reads CASSFVQGAHNEQFF. The sequenced part of the CDR3 DNA is TGTGCCAGCAGTTTTGTACAGGGGGCCCACAATGAG.

This clone was detected ten times or more. At one end, the junction sequence differs from germline, possibly due to a read error. The missing CDR3 end, 3 residues past where the read stops, is filled in from the germline J gene. This rearrangement joins TRBV4-2 to TRBJ2-7; possible D gene TRBD2, 6 bases. The CDR3 totals 16 residues. The V gene's germline CDR1 is LGHNA and CDR2 YNFKEQ. The CDR3 DNA, read in part, is TGCGCCAGCAGCCAAGGGGACCGTCTAGCGCCCTACGAG. Translated: CASSQGDRLAPYE. The full CDR3 sequence reads CASSQGDRLAPYEQYF.

This clone was recorded at least ten times. The CDR3 goes on 3 residues after the read ends, and that part is filled in from the germline J gene. V is TRBV4-1 and J is TRBJ1-3; 7 bases agree with TRBD1. The V gene end was trimmed by 4 bases and the J gene end by 0 bases; junction bases not matched to a gene: 9. The CDR3 is 17 residues long. Germline lookup yields CDR1 MGHRA and CDR2 YSYEKL. The CDR3 spells CASSPNRGAGSGNTIYF. The CDR3 DNA, read in part, is TGCGCCAGCAGCCCCAACAGGGGTGCCGGCTCTGGAAACACC.

Many counts were recorded for this clone. The read gets to within 3 residues of the CDR3 end, and the germline J gene fills in the rest. This rearrangement joins TRBV20-1 to TRBJ1-1; tentative D call: TRBD1 (5 bases). This CDR3 contains 14 residues. Trimming left V 3 bases short and J 0 bases short, with 11 bases between. Germline V lookup: CDR1 DFQATT, CDR2 SNEGSKA (reference sequence). CDR3: CSARFPGVNTEAFF. The CDR3 bases that were read are TGCAGTGCTAGGTTCCCGGGGGTGAACACTGAA.

This clone was observed at least ten times. The CDR3 end falls 3 residues outside the read, so it is completed with the germline J gene. V is TRBV5-1 and J is TRBJ2-1, with 8 positions matching TRBD2. The CDR3 consists of 15 residues. Trimming at V came to 2 bases and at J to 0 bases, leaving 1 base not matched to a gene. CDR1 and CDR2 (germline): SGHRS, YFSETQ. The CDR3 is CASSFSGDSYNEQFF. Incomplete CDR3 DNA: TGCGCCAGCAGCTTTAGCGGGGACTCCTACAATGAG.

Concerning this clone: The CDR3 is cut off 3 residues early in the read; its end comes from the germline J gene. The V gene is TRBV6-1, the J gene TRBJ2-3; D is possibly TRBD1 (6 bases). Trimming took off 4 bases at V and 0 bases at J, with 11 bases between the two ends. The CDR3 has 15 residues. Germline CDR1 reads MNHNS; CDR2 reads SASEGT. The CDR3 DNA, read in part, is TGTGCCAGCAGTGGAGAGACAGGCAGCACAGATACG. Its protein product is CASSGETGSTDT. The whole CDR3 reads CASSGETGSTDTQYF.